The clone carrying this TCR beta chain is medium-sized in the sample. No antigen is known for it. The entry originates in a study of OX40 agonist ivuxolimab in advanced cancers. The wider study: The patients received agonistic anti-OX40 (CD134) antibody ivuxolimab. Therapy given before enrollment (anti-PD-1, anti-PD-L1 or anti-CTLA-4) was allowed, and over 35% had some. Broader study findings: Partial responders receiving 0.1-3.0 mg/kg showed among the lowest clonal expansion.

Method: immunoSEQ multiplex PCR; TCRdb's copy keeps in-frame clones and lacks some. Of about 30,000 clones listed, approximately 79% are singletons. This CDR3 is built from 14 residues. Trimming removed 5 bases from V and 6 bases from J, with 17 bases in between. Looked up from germline, CDR1 is SGHAT and CDR2 is FQNNGV. A history of autoimmune disease or systemic immunosuppression excluded patients. The sequence was obtained from an adult with an advanced solid tumor such as melanoma, head and neck, liver or kidney cancer. V usage is TRBV11-2 and J usage is TRBJ2-7; D is unclear. Material: CD4+ or CD8+ T cells sorted from blood, obtained in a trial of the OX40 agonist ivuxolimab. Here the CDR3 DNA reads TGTGCCAGCAGCCCATCGCTCGACTGGCCCGAGCAGTACTTC. This encodes CASSPSLDWPEQYF. Together with reference TRBV11-2 and TRBJ2-7, the CDR3 gives the full variable domain: EAGVAQSPRYKIIEKRQSVAFWCNPISGHATLYWYQQILGQGPKLLIQFQNNGVVDDSQLPKDRFSAERLKGVDSTLKIQPAKLEDSAVYLCASSPSLDWPEQYFGPGTRLTVT.